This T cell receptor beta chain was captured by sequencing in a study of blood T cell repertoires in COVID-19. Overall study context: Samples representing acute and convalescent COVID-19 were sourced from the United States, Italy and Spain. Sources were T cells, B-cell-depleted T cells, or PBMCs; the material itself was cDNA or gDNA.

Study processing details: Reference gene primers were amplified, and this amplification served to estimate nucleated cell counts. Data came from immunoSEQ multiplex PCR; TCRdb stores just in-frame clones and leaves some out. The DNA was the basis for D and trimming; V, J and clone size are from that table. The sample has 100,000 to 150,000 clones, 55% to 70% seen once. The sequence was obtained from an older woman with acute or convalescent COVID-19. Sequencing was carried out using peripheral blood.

CDR3 coding DNA: TGTGCCAGCAGCCAAGATCGGAACAGGGTTCAGCTGTTTTTT. Amino acid sequence: CASSQDRNRVQLFF. This chain joins TRBV3-1 (or the pseudogene TRBV3-2) and TRBJ2-2, with D possibly being TRBD1 (6 bases). Trimming left V 0 bases short and J 12 bases short, with 14 bases between. The length of the CDR3 is 14 residues. The germline V gene encodes CDR1 LGHDT and CDR2 YNNKEL (reference sequence).